One and the same sample provided the 27 T cell receptor beta chains below, sequenced in a study of T cells after yellow fever vaccination. From the 5' RACE reads, TCRdb called clonotypes with MiXCR, one entry per CDR3 protein. The sample consists of 150,000 to 200,000 distinct CDR3 sequences, over 7% of them appearing once. Sequences were derived from CD8+ T cells sorted from PBMCs, sampled 45 days after the yellow fever booster vaccination. These TCRs come from a man between 18 and 29 years old who received the YFV17D yellow fever vaccine.

The rearrangement joins TRBV28 to TRBJ2-2; TRBD1 agrees at 7 bases. The V gene end was trimmed by 6 bases and the J gene end by 6 bases; junction bases not matched to a gene: 13. CDR3 length: 16 residues. The germline gives CDR1 MDHEN, CDR2 SYDVKM. The CDR3 region is CASSSRQGRAPGELFF. In DNA form, the CDR3 reads TGTGCCAGCAGCTCCAGACAGGGAAGGGCTCCCGGGGAGCTGTTTTTT.

This clonotype was detected only a few times. This rearrangement joins TRBV6-5 to TRBJ1-6; D gene unclear. V lost 6 bases and J 0 bases, leaving 12 bases between the germline ends. The CDR3 has 16 amino acids. From germline, CDR1 is MNHEY and CDR2 SVGAGI. The chain's CDR3 is CASRNLYSSYNSPLHF. The DNA of the CDR3 is TGTGCCAGCAGAAATTTGTATAGCTCCTATAATTCACCCCTCCACTTT.

This clonotype showed up just a few times. The chain combines TRBV27 with TRBJ2-7, with TRBD1 as a possible D gene (6 bases). The V and J ends lost 3 bases and 1 base respectively, with 10 bases between them. CDR3 length: 14 residues. Germline V CDR1 and CDR2: MNHEY, SMNVEV (reference sequence). CDR3 loop: CASSLSDSSYEQYF. In nucleotides, the CDR3 is TGTGCCAGCAGTTTGTCGGACAGTTCCTACGAGCAGTACTTC.

The rearrangement links TRBV12-3 or TRBV12-4 to TRBJ2-1; D may be TRBD1 (6 bases). CDR3 length: 15 amino acids. The V end lost 1 base, the J end lost 9 bases, and 16 bases lay between the germline ends. CDR3 DNA sequence: TGTGCCAGCAGTTTAGTCCTCCATGAGGGGGTTGAGCAGTTCTTC. This translates into CASSLVLHEGVEQFF.

This clonotype was counted only a few times. The V call is TRBV20-1, the J call TRBJ2-2; D tentatively fits TRBD1 or TRBD2 (6 bases each). The germline V gene encodes CDR1 DFQATT and CDR2 SNEGSKA (reference sequence). Deletions cut 0 bases from V and 6 bases from J, with 11 bases between. This CDR3 is built from 14 residues. The CDR3 reads CSARDPGDSGELFF. The CDR3 DNA is TGCAGTGCTAGAGATCCAGGGGACTCCGGGGAGCTGTTTTTT.

This clonotype showed up just a few times. The chain couples TRBV20-1 to TRBJ2-5, with D possibly called TRBD1 or TRBD2 (5 bases each). The length of the CDR3 is 14 residues. V gave up 3 bases and J gave up 5 bases, with 16 bases separating them. CDR1 is DFQATT and CDR2 is SNEGSKA in the germline V gene (reference sequence). In nucleotides, the CDR3 is TGCAGTGCTAGGGATGGGGGATGGGGGGAGACCCAGTACTTC. Amino acid sequence: CSARDGGWGETQYF.

This clonotype was seen a handful of times. The chain combines TRBV7-6 with TRBJ2-7; 8 bases match TRBD2. Germline V gene sequence: CDR1 SGHVS, CDR2 FNYEAQ. This CDR3 region has 15 residues. With 2 bases clipped from V and 2 bases from J, the junction kept 5 bases outside the gene matches. The CDR3 bases are TGTGCCAGCAGCTTATATACGGGGGGGACCTACGAGCAGTACTTC. As protein: CASSLYTGGTYEQYF. The whole variable domain, remainder taken from reference TRBV7-6 and TRBJ2-7, is GAGVSQSPRYKVTKRGQDVALRCDPISGHVSLYWYRQALGQGPEFLTYFNYEAQQDKSGLPNDRFSAERPEGSISTLTIQRTEQRDSAMYRCASSLYTGGTYEQYFGPGTRLTVT.

This clonotype was observed a few times. CDR3 amino acids: CASSLGEYGYTF. The DNA of the CDR3 is TGTGCCAGCAGCTTAGGGGAGTATGGCTACACCTTC. This chain links TRBV7-9 with TRBJ1-2; no definite D call. V gave up 1 base and J gave up 5 bases, with 5 bases separating them. The length of the CDR3 is 12 residues. CDR1 and CDR2 from the germline V gene are SEHNR and FQNEAQ (reference sequence).

The rearrangement uses TRBV9 and TRBJ2-3; the match to TRBD2 covers 8 bases. This CDR3 contains 18 residues. In germline, CDR1 is SGDLS, CDR2 YYNGEE. The ends lost 0 bases at V and 1 base at J; junction bases unmatched: 10. The CDR3, as DNA: TGTGCCAGCAGCGTAGTTGATAGCGGGGCATCTGGCACAGATACGCAGTATTTT. Translating it yields CASSVVDSGASGTDTQYF. The whole variable domain, filled in from reference TRBV9 and TRBJ2-3, reads DSGVTQTPKHLITATGQRVTLRCSPRSGDLSVYWYQQSLDQGLQFLIQYYNGEERAKGNILERFSAQQFPDLHSELNLSSLELGDSALYFCASSVVDSGASGTDTQYFGPGTRLTVL.

By frequency in the sample, this clonotype is medium-sized (0.01 to 0.1%). The J gene is TRBJ2-7, the V gene TRBV7-3, with D perhaps TRBD2 (6 bases). In germline, CDR1 is SGHTA, CDR2 FQGTGA. This CDR3 has 14 amino acids. V lost 2 bases to trimming and J lost 2 bases, with 10 bases between them. The CDR3 sequence is CASSLSAGPYEQYF. In DNA form, the CDR3 reads TGTGCCAGCAGCTTATCAGCGGGCCCCTACGAGCAGTACTTC.

The chain is built from TRBV6-2 or TRBV6-3 and TRBJ1-5; D may be TRBD1 (5 bases). V shed 2 bases and J shed 9 bases, with 14 bases lying between them. The CDR3 consists of 14 residues. From germline, CDR1 is MNHEY and CDR2 SVGEGT. CDR3 region: CASSYGGGDSPQHF. CDR3 DNA sequence: TGTGCCAGCAGTTACGGGGGAGGGGATTCGCCCCAGCATTTT.

This clonotype has ten or more counts. The chain joins TRBV4-1 to TRBJ2-3, with 7 bases fitting TRBD2. The V gene's germline CDR1 is MGHRA and CDR2 YSYEKL. This CDR3 region has 14 residues. With V trimmed by 1 base and J by 5 bases, 3 bases remained unmatched. The CDR3: CASSQAGGLDTQYF. The CDR3 bases are TGCGCCAGCAGCCAAGCGGGGGGATTAGATACGCAGTATTTT.

The chain links TRBV6-6 to TRBJ1-2; perhaps TRBD1 as D (6 bases). The CDR3 runs 16 residues. From germline, CDR1 is MNHNY and CDR2 SVGAGI (reference sequence). Trimming left V 0 bases short and J 5 bases short, with 16 bases between. This chain's CDR3 is CASSYSNSGRGYGYTF. In DNA form, the CDR3 reads TGTGCCAGCAGTTACTCGAATAGCGGCAGGGGTTATGGCTACACCTTC.

This clonotype was recorded a few times. The V and J genes are TRBV4-3 and TRBJ2-7, with a weak D call TRBD1 (5 bases). V was pared by 3 bases and J by 5 bases, with 17 bases between. The CDR3 length is 15 residues. Germline V gene lookup returns CDR1 LGHNA and CDR2 YSLEER. The CDR3 bases are TGCGCCAGCAGCCAGGCCTTGGGAAGGGGCGACGAGCAGTACTTC. It encodes CASSQALGRGDEQYF.

This clonotype was counted many times. The rearrangement uses TRBV7-9 and TRBJ2-1, with D possibly being TRBD1 or TRBD2 (5 bases each). V lost 6 bases to trimming and J lost 2 bases, with 8 bases between them. The CDR3 has 13 residues. Germline values: CDR1 SEHNR, CDR2 FQNEAQ (reference sequence). The CDR3 DNA follows: TGTGCCAGCAGGGGACGGACCTACAATGAGCAGTTCTTC. Amino acids: CASRGRTYNEQFF.

V gene TRBV9 combines with J gene TRBJ1-2; D is unresolved. Germline CDR1 and CDR2: SGDLS and YYNGEE. The CDR3 covers 14 residues. Trimming removed 0 bases at V and 1 base at J, with 7 bases between. CDR3 sequence: CASSVESSNYGYTF. The CDR3 DNA is TGTGCCAGCAGCGTAGAAAGCAGTAACTATGGCTACACCTTC.

This clonotype was seen a handful of times. The DNA for the CDR3 is TGCAGCGTTGAGGCAGGGATGGGCGAGCAGTACTTC. Protein sequence: CSVEAGMGEQYF. The chain couples TRBV29-1 to TRBJ2-7, with a weak D call TRBD1 (5 bases). The CDR3 loop spans 12 amino acids. Trimming stripped 3 bases from V and 6 bases from J, with 12 bases between. CDR1 is SQVTM and CDR2 is ANQGSEA in the germline V gene.

The V gene is TRBV7-2, the J gene TRBJ2-3, with 9 nucleotides matching TRBD1. This CDR3 has 16 residues. From germline, CDR1 is SGHTA and CDR2 FQGNSA. V gave up 5 bases and J gave up 3 bases; unmatched junction bases: 9. The CDR3 is CASSHPDRGGTDTQYF. In DNA form, the CDR3 reads TGTGCCAGCAGCCATCCGGACAGGGGAGGGACAGATACGCAGTATTTT.

This clonotype has just a few counts. CDR3 protein: CASSLYRLNTEAFF. CDR3 nucleotide sequence: TGCGCCAGCAGCTTATACAGGTTGAACACTGAAGCTTTCTTT. V gene TRBV5-1 combines with J gene TRBJ1-1, with a weak D call TRBD1 (5 bases). The V gene lost 2 bases and the J gene lost 0 bases, with 8 bases spanning the gap. The CDR3 loop spans 14 amino acids. CDR1 is SGHRS and CDR2 is YFSETQ in the germline V gene.

The rearrangement joins TRBV7-9 to TRBJ1-5; TRBD1 matches 7 bases. CDR3 length: 15 amino acids. Germline V CDR1 and CDR2: SEHNR, FQNEAQ (reference sequence). The J segment lost 5 bases and the V segment lost 5 bases, leaving 9 bases of the junction unmatched. In DNA, the CDR3 is TGTGCCAGCAGCCCCACACAGGGGCAGGATCAGCCCCAGCATTTT. This translates into CASSPTQGQDQPQHF.

The rearrangement uses TRBV5-1 and TRBJ1-2; possibly TRBD1 for D (6 bases). CDR1 SGHRS and CDR2 YFSETQ come from the germline V gene. With 0 bases removed from V and 9 bases from J, the gap between germline ends came to 15 bases. The CDR3 covers 14 residues. The CDR3 is CASSLVSRGMSYTF. The CDR3 DNA is TGCGCCAGCAGCTTGGTTTCCAGGGGAATGAGCTACACCTTC. The full variable domain, its missing parts supplied by reference TRBV5-1 and TRBJ1-2, is KAGVTQTPRYLIKTRGQQVTLSCSPISGHRSVSWYQQTPGQGLQFLFEYFSETQRNKGNFPGRFSGRQFSNSRSEMNVSTLELGDSALYLCASSLVSRGMSYTFGSGTRLTVV.

This clonotype has only a few counts. The chain links TRBV2 to TRBJ2-1; the D call may be TRBD1 or TRBD2 (5 bases each). V was clipped by 6 bases and J by 8 bases, with 23 bases between them. This CDR3 contains 16 residues. Germline CDR1 SNHLY, CDR2 FYNNEI. Here the CDR3 reads CASSPRSRGTHDEQFF. CDR3 nucleotide sequence: TGTGCCAGCAGCCCGAGATCCCGTGGGACCCACGATGAGCAGTTCTTC.

This clonotype was seen repeatedly, ten times or more. The J gene is TRBJ1-1, the V gene TRBV6-1; D not resolved. Looked up from germline, CDR1 is MNHNS and CDR2 is SASEGT. Trimming stripped 3 bases from V and 1 base from J, with 6 bases between. The CDR3 covers 13 residues. As DNA, the CDR3 is TGTGCCAGCAGTGACCGGTCGAACACTGAAGCTTTCTTT. Protein: CASSDRSNTEAFF.

The rearrangement uses TRBV19 and TRBJ1-5, with 8 positions matching TRBD1. The CDR3 has 17 amino acids. Germline V lookup: CDR1 LNHDA, CDR2 SQIVND (reference sequence). Unmatched junction bases numbered 7, after V lost 0 bases and J lost 3 bases. CDR3 in amino acids: CASSIDRDRPNNQPQHF. Here the CDR3 DNA reads TGTGCCAGTAGTATAGACCGGGACAGGCCTAACAATCAGCCCCAGCATTTT. The complete variable domain, with remaining parts taken from reference TRBV19 and TRBJ1-5, reads DGGITQSPKYLFRKEGQNVTLSCEQNLNHDAMYWYRQDPGQGLRLIYYSQIVNDFQKGDIAEGYSVSREKKESFPLTVTSAQKNPTAFYLCASSIDRDRPNNQPQHFGDGTRLSIL.

This clonotype was detected many times. This chain joins TRBV20-1 and TRBJ1-1; D is possibly TRBD1 (5 bases). Looked up from germline, CDR1 is DFQATT and CDR2 is SNEGSKA (reference sequence). V gave up 1 base and J gave up 4 bases, with 13 bases separating them. This CDR3 region has 14 residues. The CDR3 protein is CSARGVQEVTEAFF. The CDR3, as DNA: TGCAGTGCTAGAGGAGTACAGGAAGTCACTGAAGCTTTCTTT.

This clonotype was seen only a few times. V and J are TRBV11-2 and TRBJ2-7; tentatively, D is TRBD2 (6 bases). CDR3 size: 15 residues. Trimming left V 0 bases short and J 6 bases short, with 15 bases between. The V gene's germline CDR1 is SGHAT and CDR2 FQNNGV. The CDR3 here is CASSLEGLPCREQYV. CDR3 in DNA: TGTGCCAGCAGCTTAGAGGGACTCCCCTGCCGCGAGCAGTACGTC.

The rearrangement uses TRBV7-2 and TRBJ1-5; D not certain. Trimming took 2 bases from V and 0 from J, leaving 11 bases between them. The CDR3 is 16 amino acids. The germline V gene has CDR1 SGHTA and CDR2 FQGNSA. The CDR3 loop is CASSLRVGHSNQPQHF. DNA of the CDR3: TGTGCCAGCAGCTTAAGAGTAGGCCATAGCAATCAGCCCCAGCATTTT. Variable domain in full (rest from reference TRBV7-2 and TRBJ1-5): GAGVSQSPSNKVTEKGKDVELRCDPISGHTALYWYRQSLGQGLEFLIYFQGNSAPDKSGLPSDRFSAERTGGSVSTLTIQRTQQEDSAVYLCASSLRVGHSNQPQHFGDGTRLSIL.